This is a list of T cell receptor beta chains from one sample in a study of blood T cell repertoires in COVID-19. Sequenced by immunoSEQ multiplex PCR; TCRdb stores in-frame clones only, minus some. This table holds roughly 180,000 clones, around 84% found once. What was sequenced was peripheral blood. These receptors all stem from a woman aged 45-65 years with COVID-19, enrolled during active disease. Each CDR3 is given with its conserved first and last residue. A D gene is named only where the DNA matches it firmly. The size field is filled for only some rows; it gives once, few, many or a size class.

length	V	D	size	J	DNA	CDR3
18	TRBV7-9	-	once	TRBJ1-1	TGTGCCAGCAGCTTACGGGGGGCGGATGGAGGGGTTAGCACTGAAGCTTTCTTT	CASSLRGADGGVSTEAFF
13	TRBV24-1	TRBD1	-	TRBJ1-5	TGTGCCACCAGTACAGGGGCGAATCAGCCCCAGCATTTT	CATSTGANQPQHF
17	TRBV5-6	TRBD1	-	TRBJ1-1	TGTGCCAGCAGCTTGAACTGGGACAGGGCCGCGAACACTGAAGCTTTCTTT	CASSLNWDRAANTEAFF
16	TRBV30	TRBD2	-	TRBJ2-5	TGTGCCTGGACCACCGGGACTAGCTCGTACCAAGAGACCCAGTACTTC	CAWTTGTSSYQETQYF
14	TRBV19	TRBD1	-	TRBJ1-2	TGTGCCAGTAGTATAGACCGGACAGGATACGGCTACACCTTC	CASSIDRTGYGYTF
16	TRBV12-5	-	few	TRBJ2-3	TGTGCTAGTGGTTTGTTTGAGGGTGGGTTCGCAGATACGCAGTATTTT	CASGLFEGGFADTQYF
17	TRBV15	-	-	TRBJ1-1	TGTGCCACCAGCAGAGATGGGGGGGCAGAGAAGAACACTGAAGCTTTCTTT	CATSRDGGAEKNTEAFF
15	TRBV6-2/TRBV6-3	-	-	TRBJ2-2	TGTGCCAGCAGTTACCTAACCCCGAACACCGGGGAGCTGTTTTTT	CASSYLTPNTGELFF
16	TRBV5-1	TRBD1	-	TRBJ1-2	TGCGCCAGCAGACCCAATTCCGGGACAGGCAACTATGGCTACACCTTC	CASRPNSGTGNYGYTF
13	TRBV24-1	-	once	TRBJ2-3	TGTGCCACCAGTGAGGGCTCCCTGGATACGCAGTATTTT	CATSEGSLDTQYF